The 14 T cell receptor beta chains presented below share a single source sample, sequenced in a study of blood T cell repertoires in COVID-19. The repertoire was sequenced with immunoSEQ multiplex PCR; TCRdb's copy has only in-frame clones and lacks some. Among around 250,000 clones listed, around 90% were seen once. The specimen sequenced was PBMCs or T cells enriched from blood (not recorded which). These receptors were collected from a human donor in a cohort exposed to, infected with or recovered from COVID-19 (not recorded which). The donor label of this sample is uncertain.

As to this clone: The junction shows a germline mismatch at one end, possibly a read error. This chain links TRBV18 with TRBJ1-2; the D gene is possibly TRBD1 (6 bases). CDR1 and CDR2 from the germline V gene are KGHSH and LQKENI. The CDR3 extends over 12 amino acids. This CDR3 reads CASSPLIGTPVF. The CDR3 region has the DNA TGTGCCAGCTCACCACTAATCGGGACACCCGTATTC.

The sample holds a few counts of this clone. V is TRBV7-2 and J is TRBJ2-1, with no clear D. The CDR3 has 15 amino acids. V lost 0 bases and J lost 5, with 11 bases in between. Per the germline V gene, CDR1 is SGHTA and CDR2 is FQGNSA. The CDR3 DNA follows: TGTGCCAGCAGCTTAGCCCCGGAGATTGACAATGAGCAGTTCTTC. It encodes CASSLAPEIDNEQFF.

The J gene is TRBJ1-5, the V gene TRBV6-5; D remains ambiguous. With 0 bases removed from V and 5 bases from J, the gap between germline ends came to 11 bases. This CDR3 comprises 15 residues. CDR1 is MNHEY and CDR2 is SVGAGI in the germline V gene. CDR3 sequence: CASSYSGSIDQPQHF. In DNA form, the CDR3 reads TGTGCCAGCAGTTACTCGGGCAGTATCGATCAGCCCCAGCATTTT.

The chain is built from TRBV18 and TRBJ1-3; 9 bases match TRBD1. CDR1 and CDR2 (germline): KGHSH, LQKENI. The CDR3 covers 17 residues. The V gene end was trimmed by 4 bases and the J gene end by 0 bases; junction bases not matched to a gene: 7. CDR3 coding DNA: TGTGCCAGCTCACACCGGGACAGGGTCGGCTCTGGAAACACCATATATTTT. The encoded protein is CASSHRDRVGSGNTIYF.

This clone was counted once. This chain connects TRBV27 to TRBJ1-4, with 8 bases identical to TRBD1. Germline values: CDR1 MNHEY, CDR2 SMNVEV (reference sequence). CDR3 length: 16 residues. V shed 5 bases and J 7 bases; nucleotides not matched to a gene: 12. In nucleotides, the CDR3 is TGTGCCAGCAGTGTCCTAACACAGGGGGGAGGTGAAAAACTGTTTTTT. This encodes CASSVLTQGGGEKLFF.

This clone is a singleton in its sample. J is TRBJ2-7 and V is TRBV19; TRBD2 matches at 9 bases. Germline CDR1 is LNHDA and CDR2 is SQIVND (reference sequence). Trimming took 3 bases from V and 6 from J; bases not matched to a gene: 6. The length of the CDR3 is 14 residues. CDR3 sequence reads: CASSMGGGASEQYF. The CDR3 DNA sequence: TGTGCCAGTAGTATGGGCGGGGGGGCAAGCGAGCAGTACTTC.

This clone has just one count. The chain links TRBV27 to TRBJ1-1; 8 bases line up with TRBD1. Germline CDR1 is MNHEY and CDR2 is SMNVEV (reference sequence). This CDR3 comprises 17 residues. The V segment lost 11 bases and the J segment 0 bases; nucleotides outside the gene matches: 17. The CDR3 region is CASGGRRVGGMNTEAFF. In DNA form, the CDR3 reads TGTGCCTCAGGGGGCCGCAGGGTAGGGGGGATGAACACTGAAGCTTTCTTT.

This clone was counted a single time. This chain connects TRBV18 to TRBJ2-7; D not certain. Germline V gene sequence: CDR1 KGHSH, CDR2 LQKENI. Trimming removed 3 bases at V and 7 bases at J, with 13 bases between. The CDR3 length is 13 residues. This CDR3 reads CASSPSFEREQYF. The CDR3 DNA is TGTGCCAGCTCACCGTCCTTCGAGAGAGAGCAGTACTTC.

The rearrangement uses TRBV27 and TRBJ1-6, with D tentatively TRBD1 (6 bases). Looked up from germline, CDR1 is MNHEY and CDR2 is SMNVEV (reference sequence). The germline V and J ends were trimmed by 9 bases and 2 bases, with 14 bases remaining between them. The CDR3 spans 15 residues. CDR3 coding DNA: TGTGCCAGTTCGGTAGACAGGCCCTATAATTCACCCCTCCACTTT. Translating it yields CASSVDRPYNSPLHF.

The V gene is TRBV9, the J gene TRBJ1-4; the D is unclear. CDR1 is SGDLS, CDR2 YYNGEE, per germline. The CDR3 extends over 15 amino acids. V lost 2 bases and J lost 6, with 14 bases in between. The CDR3: CASSVSGMQDEKLFF. CDR3 in DNA: TGTGCCAGCAGCGTGAGCGGGATGCAGGATGAAAAACTGTTTTTT.

The V call is TRBV6-5, the J call TRBJ2-2; weak D call: TRBD2 (6 bases). CDR1 is MNHEY, CDR2 SVGAGI, per germline. The V gene lost 4 bases and the J gene lost 1 base, with 13 bases spanning the gap. CDR3 length: 16 residues. Here the CDR3 reads CASSSPSVGNTGELFF. The DNA for the CDR3 is TGTGCCAGCAGTTCCCCTAGCGTCGGGAACACCGGGGAGCTGTTTTTT.

The rearrangement joins TRBV30 to TRBJ1-2; D unresolved. Trimming took off 2 bases at V and 0 bases at J, with 19 bases between the two ends. Germline V gene sequence: CDR1 GTSNPN, CDR2 SVGIG (reference sequence). The CDR3 totals 17 residues. CDR3 sequence (DNA): TGTGCCTGGAGTAGAGATGACGCGACCAGCGCTAACTATGGCTACACCTTC. Protein: CAWSRDDATSANYGYTF.

The chain recombines TRBV6-4 with TRBJ2-2, with TRBD1 matching 7 bases. Per germline, CDR1 MRHNA and CDR2 SNTAGT. CDR3 length: 16 residues. The ends lost 0 bases at V and 5 bases at J; junction bases unmatched: 6. CDR3 in DNA: TGTGCCAGCAGTGACTCCCGACAGGGTTTAACCGGGGAGCTGTTTTTT. Its translation: CASSDSRQGLTGELFF.

The rearrangement uses TRBV6-5 and TRBJ2-7, with D possibly matching TRBD2 (5 bases). V shed 0 bases and J shed 1 base, with 10 bases lying between them. Germline-derived CDR1 and CDR2 are MNHEY and SVGAGI. The CDR3 covers 15 residues. The CDR3 nucleotides are TGTGCCAGCAGTTACTCTTGGGAGACTTCCTACGAGCAGTACTTC. It is translated as CASSYSWETSYEQYF.